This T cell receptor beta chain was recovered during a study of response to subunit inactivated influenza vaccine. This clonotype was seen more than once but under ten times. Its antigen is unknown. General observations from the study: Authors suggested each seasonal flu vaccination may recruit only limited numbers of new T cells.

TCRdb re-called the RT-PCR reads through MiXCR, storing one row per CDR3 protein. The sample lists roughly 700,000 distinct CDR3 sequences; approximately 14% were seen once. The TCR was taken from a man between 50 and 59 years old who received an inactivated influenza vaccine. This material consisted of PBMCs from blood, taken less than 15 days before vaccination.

Here the CDR3 reads CAISSDRSGELFF. The CDR3 DNA follows: TGTGCCATCAGTTCAGACAGGTCCGGGGAGCTGTTTTTT. The chain has TRBV10-3 and TRBJ2-2, with D perhaps TRBD1 (6 bases). Trimming left V 5 bases short and J 6 bases short, with 10 bases between. Germline CDR1 ENHRY, CDR2 SYGVKD. This CDR3 spans 13 amino acids.